The source of this T cell receptor (beta chain) is a study of blood T cell repertoires in COVID-19. Study-wide context: The origin of the acute and convalescent COVID-19 samples was the United States, Italy and Spain. PBMCs, B-cell-depleted T cells, or T cells were the source of the cDNA or gDNA that made up the material.

Concerning this clone itself: Other nucleotide sequences in the sample specify the same CDR3.

Method: immunoSEQ multiplex PCR; TCRdb's copy keeps in-frame clones and lacks some. This table holds about 160,000 clones, almost 85% found once. This CDR3 comprises 14 residues. V was shortened by 3 bases and J by 4 bases, with 10 bases between the two germline ends. The germline V gene encodes CDR1 SGHRS and CDR2 YFSETQ. The chain links TRBV5-1 to TRBJ1-4; D gene ambiguous. The TCR sequence derives from a man younger than 35 with active or convalescent COVID-19. The sample consisted of peripheral blood. CDR3 residues: CASSWTGGNEKLFF. CDR3 DNA sequence: TGCGCCAGCAGCTGGACGGGAGGTAATGAAAAACTGTTTTTT.